A selection of T cell receptor beta chains follows, all from one sample in a study of shared clonotypes between healthy human individuals. Repertoires were generated with immunoSEQ multiplex PCR, while TCRdb's copy carries only in-frame clones and drops some. The table records about 480,000 clones, over 75% of them present only once. The specimen sequenced was PBMCs. Every receptor here comes from a woman aged 40 to 49 in good health. Some clones in this sample may be carry-over from other donors' samples. Each CDR3 is given with its conserved first and last residue. Fields, in order: D gene, V gene, J gene, clone size, CDR3 DNA, CDR3 protein. The D gene is left open where the match is weak. The size of a clone is reported for some rows only, either as once, few or many, or as a class for expanded clones.

TRBD2	TRBV4-3	TRBJ2-2	.	TGCGCCAGCAGCCAAGACCTCAAACTAGCGGGTAACCCCGGGGAGCTGTTTTTT	CASSQDLKLAGNPGELFF
.	TRBV30	TRBJ2-7	.	TGTGCCTGCGGTGACTACGAGCAGTACTTC	CACGDYEQYF
.	TRBV9	TRBJ1-3	.	TGTGCCAGCAGCGACAGCTCTGGAAACACCATATATTTT	CASSDSSGNTIYF
.	TRBV6-5	TRBJ1-1	.	TGTGCCAGCAGTTACTCACGCCAGGGGTTTACTGAAGCTTTCTTT	CASSYSRQGFTEAFF
TRBD2	TRBV27	TRBJ2-7	few	TGTGCCAGCAGTTTACTAGCGGGAGGCCTCTCCTACGAGCAGTACTTC	CASSLLAGGLSYEQYF
.	TRBV2	TRBJ2-7	.	TGTGCCAGCAGTGTGTGGGGGACGCAGTACTTC	CASSVWGTQYF
.	TRBV28	TRBJ2-7	.	TGTGCCAGCAGCCCGCCGGGGTCTGGGGAGCAGTACTTC	CASSPPGSGEQYF
.	TRBV28	TRBJ1-2	.	TGTGCCAGCAGTTTGACGTTTGGCTACACCTTC	CASSLTFGYTF
TRBD1	TRBV6-5	TRBJ1-5	.	TGTGCCACCCGACAGGGCACTAGCAATCAGCCCCAGCATTTT	CATRQGTSNQPQHF
.	TRBV4-1	TRBJ2-7	.	TGCGCCAGCAGCCAAGATAGAACAGGGTACACTAGTGAGCAGTACTTC	CASSQDRTGYTSEQYF
TRBD1	TRBV19	TRBJ2-3	.	TGTGCCAGTAGTATAGGAATCAGGGGGAGCACAGATACGCAGTATTTT	CASSIGIRGSTDTQYF
TRBD1	TRBV5-1	TRBJ1-1	.	TGCGCCAGCAGCTTGGCTCCGTCAGGGGGTGGGAACACTGAAGCTTTCTTT	CASSLAPSGGGNTEAFF
.	TRBV2	TRBJ2-2	once	TGTGCCAGCAGTGTCCAGGGTACCGGGGAGCTGTTTTTT	CASSVQGTGELFF
.	TRBV10-1	TRBJ2-7	.	TGCGCCAGCAGTAGCGCGTCGAACTCCTACGAGCAGTACTTC	CASSSASNSYEQYF
.	TRBV9	TRBJ2-3	.	TGTGCCAGCAGCGTAGGTGGAAGGCTGAGCACAGATACGCAGTATTTT	CASSVGGRLSTDTQYF
TRBD2	TRBV6-4	TRBJ2-7	.	TGTGCCAGCCTTACTAGCGGGGGAAACTCCTACGAGCAGTACTTC	CASLTSGGNSYEQYF
.	TRBV6-1	TRBJ2-1	.	TGTGCCAGCAGTGAAATGAGACGGGGAAGCGATGAGCAGTTCTTC	CASSEMRRGSDEQFF
.	TRBV5-4	TRBJ1-1	.	TGTGCCAGCAGCCTGGACAGGAACACTGAAGCTTTCTTT	CASSLDRNTEAFF
.	TRBV15	TRBJ2-7	.	TGTGCCACCAGGGGGTTAGGGTACGAGCAGTACTTC	CATRGLGYEQYF
.	TRBV5-6	TRBJ2-3	.	TGTGCCAGCAGCTTCCACATCAGCACAGATACGCAGTATTTT	CASSFHISTDTQYF
.	TRBV11-3	TRBJ2-7	.	TGTGCCAGCAGCTTATACAGCTCCTACGAGCAGTACTTC	CASSLYSSYEQYF
.	TRBV11-1	TRBJ2-1	.	TGTGCCAGCAGCCCAAAGGATCTCAGCTCCTACAATGAGCAGTTCTTC	CASSPKDLSSYNEQFF
TRBD1	TRBV9	TRBJ1-1	.	TGTGCCAGCAGCGTCCGGGACAGCCCTTGGGGGCGGGAAATGAACACTGAAGCTTTCTTT	CASSVRDSPWGREMNTEAFF
.	TRBV15	TRBJ2-7	once	TGTGCCACCAGCAGAGGTGGGCAGGGGGAGCAGTACTTC	CATSRGGQGEQYF
TRBD2	TRBV25-1	TRBJ2-5	.	TGTGCCAGCATCAATAGCGGGGAGACCCAGTACTTC	CASINSGETQYF
.	TRBV2	TRBJ1-5	many	TGTGCCAGCAGCGCCTGGGGTAGCAATCAGCCCCAGCATTTT	CASSAWGSNQPQHF
.	TRBV5-1	TRBJ1-5	.	TGCGCCAGCAGCCCCTCGTCCGACGGCAATCAGCCCCAGCATTTT	CASSPSSDGNQPQHF
.	TRBV7-9	TRBJ2-7	.	TGTGCCAGCAGCTTAGAGTCCGGGCAGTACTTC	CASSLESGQYF
.	TRBV5-4	TRBJ2-1	once	TGTGCCAGCAGCTTGATCGGCTCCTACAATGAGCAGTTCTTC	CASSLIGSYNEQFF
TRBD2	TRBV28	TRBJ2-4	.	TGTGCCAGCAGCCGTCGGACTAGCGGGAGGAGGTACTTC	CASSRRTSGRRYF
.	TRBV5-1	TRBJ2-3	.	TGCGCCAGCACCAGCGGCACTAGCACAGATACGCAGTATTTT	CASTSGTSTDTQYF
.	TRBV4-3	TRBJ1-1	.	TGCGCCAGCAGCCAAGATCCGGGGCCCTTGAACACTGAAGCTTTCTTT	CASSQDPGPLNTEAFF
TRBD1	TRBV28	TRBJ1-2	many	TGTGCCAGCAGTTTAATTCCAGGGGGCGCAAGTAATGGCTACACCTTC	CASSLIPGGASNGYTF
.	TRBV7-2	TRBJ1-5	.	TGTGCCAGCAGCTTGGTGAGCGGTAATCAGCCCCAGCATTTT	CASSLVSGNQPQHF
.	TRBV6-1	TRBJ2-3	.	TGTGCCAGCAGTGAATCGGGCCGCGGCACAGATACGCAGTATTTT	CASSESGRGTDTQYF
.	TRBV6-6	TRBJ2-7	.	TGTGCCAGCAGCGAGACCCCTCGCGACGAGCAGTACTTC	CASSETPRDEQYF
.	TRBV29-1	TRBJ2-7	.	TGCAGCGTTGAAGGCCAGGGGGGATACGAGCAGTACTTC	CSVEGQGGYEQYF
TRBD2	TRBV10-3	TRBJ2-3	few	TGTGCCATCAGTGAGTCGTGGACTAGTGGTGATACGCAGTATTTT	CAISESWTSGDTQYF
.	TRBV9	TRBJ1-2	.	TGTGCCAGCAGCGTAGGAGGATCGAGGGGCGGGAACTATGGCTACACCTTC	CASSVGGSRGGNYGYTF
TRBD1	TRBV5-1	TRBJ1-2	.	TGCGCCAGCAGCTTCTCCGGGACAGGGGACTATGGCTACACCTTC	CASSFSGTGDYGYTF
.	TRBV13	TRBJ2-1	.	TGTGCCAGCAGCTTGTTGAATGAGCAGTTCTTC	CASSLLNEQFF
.	TRBV7-9	TRBJ2-1	.	TGTGCCAGCAGCACTACTTACAATGAGCAGTTCTTC	CASSTTYNEQFF
.	TRBV27	TRBJ2-2	.	TGTGCCAGCAGTTACATGCCCGTCGGGGAGCTGTTTTTT	CASSYMPVGELFF
.	TRBV19	TRBJ2-1	.	TGTGCCAGTAGTATAGAAAGCGGTTCCTACAATGAGCAGTTCTTC	CASSIESGSYNEQFF
.	TRBV10-3	TRBJ1-2	.	TGTGCCACCGGACAGAGGGCTAACTATGGCTACACCTTC	CATGQRANYGYTF
.	TRBV27	TRBJ1-2	.	TGTGCCAGCAGTTTATACGGGGGGGACTATGGCTACACCTTC	CASSLYGGDYGYTF
TRBD1	TRBV12-5	TRBJ1-1	.	TGTGCTAGTGGTCCCGGGACAGGGCTCGTTGCTGAAGCTTTCTTT	CASGPGTGLVAEAFF
.	TRBV10-3	TRBJ1-3	.	TGTGCCATCAGTGAACAGGGAGGCCGAAACACCATATATTTT	CAISEQGGRNTIYF
.	TRBV6-6	TRBJ1-4	.	TGTGCCAGCAGCACTAATGAAAAACTGTTTTTT	CASSTNEKLFF
TRBD1	TRBV29-1	TRBJ1-2	.	TGCAGCGTCCGAATCAGGGGGAACGGCTATGGCTACACCTTC	CSVRIRGNGYGYTF
.	TRBV7-2	TRBJ1-1	.	TGTGCCAGCAGCCCGGGCCGGGGCACTGAAGCTTTCTTT	CASSPGRGTEAFF
.	TRBV7-2	TRBJ2-2	.	TGTGCCCAAGGCGGGACCCCTTCGAACACCGGGGAGCTGTTTTTT	CAQGGTPSNTGELFF
.	TRBV27	TRBJ1-2	once	TGTGCCAGCAGTTTCTCCCCCAGGGGCGGCGAGGCCTATGGCTACACCTTC	CASSFSPRGGEAYGYTF
TRBD1	TRBV30	TRBJ2-1	many	TGTGCCTGGAATTCGGGACAGCCCTACAATGAGCAGTTCTTC	CAWNSGQPYNEQFF
TRBD2	TRBV5-1	TRBJ2-1	.	TGCGCCAGCAGCTTGGCTAGCGGGAGAGGAAATGAGCAGTTCTTC	CASSLASGRGNEQFF
TRBD2	TRBV19	TRBJ2-1	.	TGTGCCAGTAGTGCACTAGCGGGAGTTGGTAATGAGCAGTTCTTC	CASSALAGVGNEQFF
.	TRBV15	TRBJ2-1	.	TGTGCCACCAGCAGAGATTCGGGGTCCTACAATGAGCAGTTCTTC	CATSRDSGSYNEQFF
.	TRBV2	TRBJ1-5	many	TGTGCCAGCAATCGGGTTGGAGGCAATCAGCCCCAGCATTTT	CASNRVGGNQPQHF